A single sample gave rise to the 8 T cell receptor beta chains below, sequenced in a study of blood T cell repertoires in COVID-19. Assay used: immunoSEQ multiplex PCR; TCRdb lists only in-frame clones, some missing. The repertoire includes 490,000 or so clones, about 88% of them detected once, and 7% to 10% sits in the top ten. Sequenced sample: PBMCs or T cells enriched from blood (not recorded which). The receptors derive from an older woman who had recovered from COVID-19.

Details on this clone: The junction departs from germline at one end; a sequencing error may be responsible. The chain recombines TRBV12-3 or TRBV12-4 with TRBJ1-5; D is perhaps TRBD1 (6 bases). The CDR3 is 11 residues long. The CDR3, as DNA: TGTGCCAGCAGTCTCGGACAGCACCAGCATTTT. Translating gives CASSLGQHQHF.

The V gene is TRBV6-5, the J gene TRBJ2-7, with 10 bases that match TRBD1. Per germline, CDR1 MNHEY and CDR2 SVGAGI. This CDR3 is built from 13 residues. The V segment lost 6 bases and the J segment 5 bases; nucleotides outside the gene matches: 4. The CDR3 nucleotides are TGTGCCAGCAGGACAGGGGGCATGGACGAGCAGTACTTC. It encodes CASRTGGMDEQYF.

CDR3 DNA: TGCAGCGTTGACGGGTCTGGAAACACCATATATTTT. This translates into CSVDGSGNTIYF. V is TRBV29-1 and J is TRBJ1-3; no clear D. The CDR3 sequence is 12 residues long. Germline CDR1 and CDR2: SQVTM and ANQGSEA. Trimming stripped 3 bases from V and 1 base from J, with 4 bases between.

The chain links TRBV3-1 (or the pseudogene TRBV3-2) to TRBJ2-2, with 9 bases matching TRBD2. V gave up 5 bases and J gave up 4 bases; unmatched junction bases: 8. CDR3 size: 16 residues. The germline CDR1 and CDR2 sequences are LGHDT and YNNKEL (reference sequence). CDR3 sequence: CASSKRSSGITGELFF. CDR3 DNA: TGTGCCAGCAGCAAAAGGTCTAGCGGGATCACCGGGGAGCTGTTTTTT.

This chain connects TRBV7-2 to TRBJ2-5; TRBD2 agrees at 7 bases. This CDR3 is 14 amino acids long. From germline, CDR1 is SGHTA and CDR2 FQGNSA. Unmatched junction bases numbered 12, after V lost 6 bases and J lost 8 bases. The CDR3 reads CASSLRTGGETQYF. In nucleotides, the CDR3 is TGTGCCAGCAGTCTCAGAACGGGAGGTGAAACCCAGTACTTC. Looking up the rest from reference TRBV7-2 and TRBJ2-5 gives the full variable domain: GAGVSQSPSNKVTEKGKDVELRCDPISGHTALYWYRQSLGQGLEFLIYFQGNSAPDKSGLPSDRFSAERTGGSVSTLTIQRTQQEDSAVYLCASSLRTGGETQYFGPGTRLLVL.

The rearrangement joins TRBV24-1 to TRBJ1-4, with D tentatively TRBD1 (5 bases). The V end was cut by 4 bases, the J end by 0 bases, with 8 bases between. The CDR3 loop spans 15 amino acids. Germline V lookup: CDR1 KGHDR, CDR2 SFDVKD. The CDR3, as DNA: TGTGCCACCAGTGACGCGACAGCAACTAATGAAAAACTGTTTTTT. This codes for CATSDATATNEKLFF.

The chain couples TRBV23-1 to TRBJ1-2; possibly TRBD1 for D (6 bases). TRBV23-1 is identified as an open reading frame with a role that is uncertain. Trimming removed 10 bases at V and 4 bases at J, with 13 bases between. This CDR3 comprises 12 residues. The CDR3: CAKKDSSYGYTF. In DNA form, the CDR3 reads TGCGCCAAAAAGGACAGTAGCTATGGCTACACCTTC.

The rearrangement uses TRBV15 and TRBJ1-6, with TRBD1 as a possible D gene (5 bases). CDR1 and CDR2 from the germline V gene are LNHNV and YYDKDF (reference sequence). V was shortened by 1 base and J by 9 bases, with 13 bases between the two germline ends. This CDR3 spans 15 amino acids. As DNA, the CDR3 is TGTGCCACCAGCAGAGTTCGGGCCCAGGGTTCACCCCTCCACTTT. This codes for CATSRVRAQGSPLHF.